Below, 32 T cell receptor beta chains from the same sample are listed, as sequenced in a study of T cell responses to AZD1222 COVID-19 vaccine. This table comes from immunoSEQ multiplex PCR, and its TCRdb copy is limited to in-frame clones, with some not included. The data contain approximately 170,000 clones, 80% to 90% of them singletons. The sequenced sample was peripheral blood, obtained on day 0 of AZD1222 vaccination. The receptors were sampled from an adult in good health.

The gene calls are TRBV3-1 (or the pseudogene TRBV3-2) and TRBJ1-6; TRBD1 is a possible D gene (6 bases). Per germline, CDR1 LGHDT and CDR2 YNNKEL (reference sequence). The CDR3 has 17 residues. Trimming took off 0 bases at V and 10 bases at J, with 19 bases between the two ends. The CDR3 DNA sequence: TGTGCCAGCAGCCAAGAGAGTGGGGCAGGGGCGTACTCACCCCTCCACTTT. This gives the protein CASSQESGAGAYSPLHF.

This chain uses TRBV5-4 with TRBJ2-5; 7 bases line up with TRBD2. The CDR3 loop spans 14 amino acids. The V and J ends lost 1 base and 4 bases, in that order; junction bases with no gene match: 4. The germline V gene has CDR1 SGHNT and CDR2 YYREEE (reference sequence). Here the CDR3 reads CASSLMGGGETQYF. For the CDR3, the DNA is TGTGCCAGCAGCTTGATGGGGGGGGGAGAGACCCAGTACTTC.

V usage is TRBV28 and J usage is TRBJ1-5, with D unresolved. CDR3 size: 16 residues. V was cut by 1 base and J by 7 bases, with 17 bases left in between. CDR1 and CDR2 (germline): MDHEN, SYDVKM. This CDR3 is CASSLYSSLGGQPQHF. Written as DNA, the CDR3 is TGTGCCAGCAGTTTATATTCCTCCTTGGGAGGGCAGCCCCAGCATTTT.

DNA for the CDR3: TGCAGCGTTGAAGGGGCCGGGGGGGCGTATAATGAGCAGTTCTTC. Translation: CSVEGAGGAYNEQFF. The chain combines TRBV29-1 with TRBJ2-1; TRBD2 aligns across 8 bases. Germline CDR1 SQVTM, CDR2 ANQGSEA. The J segment lost 7 bases and the V segment lost 1 base, leaving 9 bases of the junction unmatched. This CDR3 has 15 residues.

As regards this clone: At the DNA level, this CDR3 is encoded by other sequences in the same sample as well. The J gene is TRBJ1-5, the V gene TRBV19, with 7 nucleotides matching TRBD1. The CDR3 extends over 15 amino acids. V was clipped by 5 bases and J by 4 bases; unmatched bases: 8. Germline loops: CDR1 LNHDA, CDR2 SQIVND (reference sequence). The CDR3 region has the DNA TGTGCCAGTAGTTTGAGACAGGGTGGGAATCAGCCCCAGCATTTT. Its protein is CASSLRQGGNQPQHF. Full variable domain (remainder filled in from reference TRBV19 and TRBJ1-5): DGGITQSPKYLFRKEGQNVTLSCEQNLNHDAMYWYRQDPGQGLRLIYYSQIVNDFQKGDIAEGYSVSREKKESFPLTVTSAQKNPTAFYLCASSLRQGGNQPQHFGDGTRLSIL.

The rearrangement links TRBV5-6 to TRBJ1-2; 11 bases align to TRBD1. Germline CDR1 SGHDT, CDR2 YYEEEE. The CDR3 runs to 15 residues. J lost 4 bases, V lost 4 bases, and 6 bases had no gene match. The CDR3 loop is CASSRTGGETYGYTF. CDR3 nucleotides: TGTGCCAGCAGCAGGACAGGGGGCGAAACCTATGGCTACACCTTC.

The V and J genes are TRBV5-6 and TRBJ1-4, with D possibly being TRBD1 (5 bases). CDR1 is SGHDT, CDR2 YYEEEE, per germline. The CDR3 runs 13 residues. Trimming removed 2 bases from V and 5 bases from J, with 7 bases in between. CDR3 nucleotides: TGTGCCAGCAGCTTTCGGGGGAATGAAAAACTGTTTTTT. Encoded protein: CASSFRGNEKLFF.

A single count supports this clone. This chain uses TRBV12-3 or TRBV12-4 with TRBJ1-5; D unresolved. The CDR3 sequence is 12 residues long. V lost 4 bases and J 12 bases, leaving 13 bases between the germline ends. The CDR3 DNA reads TGTGCCAGCAGTTCCCAAGGACTGATCCAGCATTTT. Its protein product is CASSSQGLIQHF.

The chain combines TRBV19 with TRBJ1-5; D is unclear. Germline V gives CDR1 LNHDA, CDR2 SQIVND (reference sequence). With 1 base removed from V and 5 bases from J, the gap between germline ends came to 6 bases. This CDR3 is built from 13 residues. This CDR3 reads CASSIVLDQPQHF. The CDR3 bases are TGTGCCAGTAGTATAGTATTGGATCAGCCCCAGCATTTT.

There are a few counts of this clone. The CDR3 reads CASSPGQGLRTDTQYF. As DNA, the CDR3 is TGTGCCAGCAGCCCCGGACAGGGTCTGAGAACAGATACGCAGTATTTT. The rearrangement uses TRBV7-3 and TRBJ2-3; TRBD1 matches 8 bases. The CDR3 runs 16 residues. Germline lookup yields CDR1 SGHTA and CDR2 FQGTGA. The V and J ends lost 5 bases and 3 bases, in that order; junction bases with no gene match: 10.

The chain links TRBV7-9 to TRBJ2-5, with 8 bases lining up with TRBD1. This CDR3 comprises 15 residues. Germline CDR1 and CDR2: SEHNR and FQNEAQ (reference sequence). The J segment lost 3 bases and the V segment lost 4 bases, leaving 7 bases of the junction unmatched. The CDR3 here is CASSYGPGQEETQYF. The CDR3 DNA reads as TGTGCCAGCAGCTACGGACCGGGACAGGAAGAGACCCAGTACTTC. Full variable domain (outside the CDR3, taken from reference TRBV7-9 and TRBJ2-5): DTGVSQNPRHKITKRGQNVTFRCDPISEHNRLYWYRQTLGQGPEFLTYFQNEAQLEKSRLLSDRFSAERPKGSFSTLEIQRTEQGDSAMYLCASSYGPGQEETQYFGPGTRLLVL.

This chain joins TRBV6-5 and TRBJ2-2; the match to TRBD1 covers 7 bases. The CDR3 sequence is 15 residues long. J gave up 7 bases and V 2 bases, and 7 bases lay outside the gene matches. The V gene's germline CDR1 is MNHEY and CDR2 SVGAGI. CDR3 DNA: TGTGCCAGCAGTTACATCCAGGGGGAAGACGGGGAGCTGTTTTTT. Its protein is CASSYIQGEDGELFF.

The chain is built from TRBV7-9 and TRBJ1-2; unclear D gene. The V end lost 7 bases, the J end lost 6 bases, and 18 bases lay between the germline ends. This CDR3 region has 14 residues. Germline values: CDR1 SEHNR, CDR2 FQNEAQ (reference sequence). Here the CDR3 reads CASISPDVLDGYTF. CDR3 bases: TGTGCCAGCATCTCTCCCGACGTGCTAGATGGCTACACCTTC. The whole variable domain, filled in from reference TRBV7-9 and TRBJ1-2, reads DTGVSQNPRHKITKRGQNVTFRCDPISEHNRLYWYRQTLGQGPEFLTYFQNEAQLEKSRLLSDRFSAERPKGSFSTLEIQRTEQGDSAMYLCASISPDVLDGYTFGSGTRLTVV.

The chain couples TRBV9 to TRBJ1-6, with TRBD1 matching 8 bases. This CDR3 has 16 amino acids. V trimming: 4 bases; J trimming: 10 bases; junction bases outside the gene matches: 13. The germline gives CDR1 SGDLS, CDR2 YYNGEE. The DNA of the CDR3 is TGTGCCAGCAGCCCACGTGGACAGGGACTATACTCACCCCTCCACTTT. Its protein product is CASSPRGQGLYSPLHF. The full variable domain, in which reference TRBV9 and TRBJ1-6 provide the parts outside the CDR3, is DSGVTQTPKHLITATGQRVTLRCSPRSGDLSVYWYQQSLDQGLQFLIQYYNGEERAKGNILERFSAQQFPDLHSELNLSSLELGDSALYFCASSPRGQGLYSPLHFGNGTRLTVT.

This clone showed up just once. The sample carries other DNA sequences with the same CDR3. The chain couples TRBV5-1 to TRBJ1-5, with D possibly TRBD1 on 5 matching bases. This CDR3 contains 14 residues. CDR1 is SGHRS and CDR2 is YFSETQ in the germline V gene. Between the trimmed V and J ends, which lost 0 bases and 2 bases, there was a span of 6 bases. This chain's CDR3 is CASSLEGGNQPQHF. CDR3 DNA sequence: TGCGCCAGCAGCTTGGAAGGGGGCAATCAGCCCCAGCATTTT.

V is TRBV5-4 and J is TRBJ2-7; D not certain. The CDR3 extends over 13 amino acids. The germline V gene has CDR1 SGHNT and CDR2 YYREEE (reference sequence). The V end was cut by 6 bases, the J end by 4 bases, with 14 bases between. The CDR3 reads CASTGSLGYEQYV. In nucleotides, the CDR3 is TGTGCCAGCACGGGCAGTTTGGGGTACGAGCAGTACGTC.

The V gene is TRBV4-2, the J gene TRBJ2-2; D gene uncertain. Between the trimmed V and J ends, which lost 0 bases and 1 base, there was a span of 0 bases. CDR3 size: 13 residues. The germline gives CDR1 LGHNA, CDR2 YNFKEQ. The CDR3 nucleotides are TGTGCCAGCAGCCAAGAGAACACCGGGGAGCTGTTTTTT. Translation: CASSQENTGELFF.

This clone was observed once. The genes are TRBV6-5 and TRBJ1-6, with a tentative D call TRBD1 (6 bases). The V end lost 7 bases, the J end lost 7 bases, and 14 bases lay between the germline ends. CDR3 length: 14 residues. The V gene's germline CDR1 is MNHEY and CDR2 SVGAGI. The CDR3 reads CASTTGGENSPLHF. CDR3 DNA sequence: TGTGCCAGCACCACTGGGGGCGAGAATTCACCCCTCCACTTT.

The chain carries TRBV7-2 and TRBJ1-5; D ambiguous. The CDR3 length is 16 residues. Germline assignment: CDR1 SGHTA and CDR2 FQGNSA. Trimming left V 1 base short and J 1 base short, with 11 bases between. The CDR3 reads CASSLGGGLSNQPQHF. The DNA for the CDR3 is TGTGCCAGCAGCTTAGGAGGTGGGTTGAGCAATCAGCCCCAGCATTTT.

The rearrangement uses TRBV7-6 and TRBJ1-3; D gene unclear. The length of the CDR3 is 15 residues. V shed 3 bases and J shed 4 bases, with 13 bases lying between them. The germline CDR1 and CDR2 sequences are SGHVS and FNYEAQ. The CDR3 is CASSLRPGSGNTIYF. DNA of the CDR3: TGTGCCAGCAGCTTGAGGCCCGGCTCCGGAAACACCATATATTTT.

The rearrangement uses TRBV4-2 and TRBJ2-5; weak D call: TRBD2 (5 bases). CDR3 length: 17 amino acids. CDR1 LGHNA and CDR2 YNFKEQ come from the germline V gene. V was pared by 0 bases and J by 4 bases, with 18 bases between. The CDR3: CASSQDAGRGYVETQYF. CDR3 DNA: TGTGCCAGCAGCCAAGATGCAGGACGGGGATACGTAGAGACCCAGTACTTC.

J is TRBJ1-1 and V is TRBV9; D possibly corresponds to TRBD1 (6 bases). This CDR3 has 15 residues. Germline loops: CDR1 SGDLS, CDR2 YYNGEE. Trimming took 3 bases from V and 1 from J, leaving 13 bases between them. The CDR3 DNA reads TGTGCCAGCAGCGCCCATGGACAGTCGAACACTGAAGCTTTCTTT. Translating it yields CASSAHGQSNTEAFF.

CDR3 region: CASSLGLAGGAFNEQYF. For the CDR3, the DNA is TGCGCCAGCAGCTTGGGTCTAGCGGGGGGCGCGTTCAACGAGCAGTACTTC. This sequence joins TRBV5-1 and TRBJ2-7; 11 bases match TRBD2. Germline V gene lookup returns CDR1 SGHRS and CDR2 YFSETQ. Unmatched junction bases numbered 10, after V lost 0 bases and J lost 5 bases. CDR3 length: 17 residues.

The rearrangement joins TRBV12-5 to TRBJ2-2, with D possibly TRBD1 on 5 matching bases. CDR1 LGHNT and CDR2 FRNRAP come from the germline V gene. This CDR3 contains 13 residues. V shed 4 bases and J shed 6 bases, with 9 bases lying between them. CDR3 sequence: CASGSLGPGELFF. Here the CDR3 DNA reads TGTGCTAGTGGTTCCCTGGGGCCCGGGGAGCTGTTTTTT.

Worth noting for this clone: Other DNA sequences in the same sample also yield this CDR3. This sequence joins TRBV18 and TRBJ2-7; TRBD1 is a possible D gene (5 bases). The germline V gene encodes CDR1 KGHSH and CDR2 LQKENI. The CDR3 covers 13 residues. V was trimmed by 6 bases and J by 1 base, leaving 10 bases between them. CDR3 coding DNA: TGTGCCAGCTCGCCCGCAGGGTCCTACGAGCAGTACGTC. It translates to CASSPAGSYEQYV.

The rearrangement links TRBV7-3 to TRBJ2-2; TRBD1 agrees at 7 bases. Per the germline V gene, CDR1 is SGHTA and CDR2 is FQGTGA. The CDR3 totals 14 residues. After removal of 5 bases from V and 6 bases from J, the junction contained 6 bases not matched to a gene. The CDR3 sequence: CASSPLTGPGELFF. The DNA for the CDR3 is TGTGCCAGCAGCCCCCTGACAGGGCCCGGGGAGCTGTTTTTT. The full variable domain, with the rest looked up from reference TRBV7-3 and TRBJ2-2, is GAGVSQTPSNKVTEKGKYVELRCDPISGHTALYWYRQSLGQGPEFLIYFQGTGAADDSGLPNDRFFAVRPEGSVSTLKIQRTERGDSAVYLCASSPLTGPGELFFGEGSRLTVL.

This chain uses TRBV2 with TRBJ1-2; possibly TRBD1 for D (6 bases). This CDR3 spans 13 amino acids. CDR1 and CDR2 from the germline V gene are SNHLY and FYNNEI. V was trimmed by 8 bases and J by 2 bases, leaving 12 bases between them. The CDR3, as DNA: TGTGCCAGCCACGGACAGCAAAACTATGGCTACACCTTC. Encoded protein: CASHGQQNYGYTF.

This sequence joins TRBV6-5 and TRBJ2-2; maybe TRBD2 (6 bases). The V gene lost 5 bases and the J gene lost 4 bases, with 14 bases spanning the gap. Germline V CDR1 and CDR2: MNHEY, SVGAGI. The CDR3 totals 15 residues. The DNA of the CDR3 is TGTGCCAGCAGTCCCCTGGAGGGTGGCACCGGGGAGCTGTTTTTT. It yields the protein CASSPLEGGTGELFF.

This chain connects TRBV5-1 to TRBJ1-1, with a tentative D call TRBD1 (5 bases). Trimming took off 4 bases at V and 10 bases at J, with 14 bases between the two ends. This CDR3 is 12 amino acids long. Germline-derived CDR1 and CDR2 are SGHRS and YFSETQ. Here the CDR3 DNA reads TGCGCCAGCAGCCCTGCGGGGGGAGGAGCTTTCTTT. Translated: CASSPAGGGAFF. The entire variable domain, with the rest obtained from reference TRBV5-1 and TRBJ1-1, is as follows: KAGVTQTPRYLIKTRGQQVTLSCSPISGHRSVSWYQQTPGQGLQFLFEYFSETQRNKGNFPGRFSGRQFSNSRSEMNVSTLELGDSALYLCASSPAGGGAFFGQGTRLTVV.

The rearrangement joins TRBV19 to TRBJ1-4, with D possibly being TRBD1 (6 bases). The CDR3 has 17 residues. Trimming shortened V by 4 bases and J by 2 bases, and 17 bases separated the two germline ends. Germline-derived CDR1 and CDR2 are LNHDA and SQIVND (reference sequence). The CDR3 sequence is CASSRLDSRSTNEKLFF. The CDR3 DNA is TGTGCCAGTAGTAGGCTGGACAGTCGTTCGACTAATGAAAAACTGTTTTTT.

The chain joins TRBV6-6 to TRBJ2-5, with D possibly being TRBD2 (6 bases). The germline V gene encodes CDR1 MNHNY and CDR2 SVGAGI (reference sequence). Trimming pared 2 bases from V and 0 bases from J, leaving 13 bases between. The CDR3 is 16 amino acids. CDR3 in DNA: TGTGCCAGCAGTTACGGCCTCGGGGGATACCAAGAGACCCAGTACTTC. This sequence encodes CASSYGLGGYQETQYF.

The chain couples TRBV2 to TRBJ1-2; a possible D gene is TRBD1 (6 bases). Germline V gene lookup returns CDR1 SNHLY and CDR2 FYNNEI. Trimming removed 0 bases at V and 5 bases at J, with 7 bases between. There are 13 residues in the CDR3. This CDR3 is CASSEARGYGYTF. CDR3 coding DNA: TGTGCCAGCAGTGAAGCCAGGGGTTATGGCTACACCTTC.